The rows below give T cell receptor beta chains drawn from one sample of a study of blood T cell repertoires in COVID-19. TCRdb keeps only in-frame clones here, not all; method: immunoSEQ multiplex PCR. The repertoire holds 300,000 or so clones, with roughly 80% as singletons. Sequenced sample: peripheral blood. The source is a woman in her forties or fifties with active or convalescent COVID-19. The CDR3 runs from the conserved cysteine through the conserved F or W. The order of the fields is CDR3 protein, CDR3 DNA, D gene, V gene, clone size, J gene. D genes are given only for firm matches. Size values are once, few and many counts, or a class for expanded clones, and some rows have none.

CASSQVRVSGELFF,TGTGCCAGCAGCCAAGTCAGGGTTTCCGGGGAGCTGTTTTTT,NA,TRBV14,NA,TRBJ2-2
CASSSNSGQPQHF,TGTGCCAGCAGTTCCAATTCGGGGCAGCCCCAGCATTTT,NA,TRBV12-3/TRBV12-4,NA,TRBJ1-5
CASSPQGGDQPQHF,TGTGCCAGTAGCCCACAGGGAGGGGATCAGCCCCAGCATTTT,NA,TRBV19,NA,TRBJ1-5
CASSFFTGTGAGGYTF,TGTGCCAGCAGCTTTTTCACCGGGACAGGGGCCGGGGGCTACACCTTC,TRBD1,TRBV7-2,NA,TRBJ1-2
CASSSQLAGGFNEQFF,TGCGCCAGCAGCTCCCAACTAGCGGGAGGGTTCAATGAGCAGTTCTTC,TRBD2,TRBV5-1,NA,TRBJ2-1
CATSDGSTGSYGYTF,TGTGCCACCAGTGATGGATCCACTGGGAGCTATGGCTACACCTTC,NA,TRBV24-1,few,TRBJ1-2
CASSLRNEQFF,TGTGCCAGCAGTTTGAGGAATGAGCAGTTCTTC,NA,TRBV12-3/TRBV12-4,NA,TRBJ2-1
CASTRGTFGYTF,TGTGCCAGCACCCGAGGGACATTTGGCTACACCTTC,NA,TRBV6-5,NA,TRBJ1-2
CASSPSSGQGDNEQFF,TGTGCCAGCAGCCCCAGCTCGGGACAGGGGGACAATGAGCAGTTCTTC,TRBD1,TRBV9,NA,TRBJ2-1
CASSLATGGGNTIYF,TGTGCCAGCAGCTTAGCGACAGGGGGAGGAAACACCATATATTTT,TRBD1,TRBV7-9,few,TRBJ1-3
CTSSQEPGQAYNEQFF,TGCACCAGCAGCCAAGAACCGGGACAGGCCTACAATGAGCAGTTCTTC,NA,TRBV1,few,TRBJ2-1
CASSPSGDVQPQHF,TGTGCCAGCAGCCCTTCAGGGGATGTTCAGCCCCAGCATTTT,NA,TRBV28,few,TRBJ1-5
CASSQAGTGYGYTF,TGCGCCAGCAGTCAAGCCGGGACAGGATATGGCTACACCTTC,TRBD1,TRBV23-1,NA,TRBJ1-2
CASSQVDKETQYF,TGCGCCAGCAGCCAAGTAGATAAAGAGACCCAGTACTTC,NA,TRBV4-1,NA,TRBJ2-5
CASQPTGVSYGYTF,TGTGCCAGTCAACCTACAGGGGTTAGCTATGGCTACACCTTC,TRBD1,TRBV2,NA,TRBJ1-2
CASSQSQGSNQPQHF,TGCGCCAGCAGCCAATCGCAGGGAAGCAATCAGCCCCAGCATTTT,NA,TRBV4-1,NA,TRBJ1-5
CASSDEGGGKETQYF,TGTGCCAGCAGTGACGAGGGAGGGGGAAAAGAGACCCAGTACTTC,NA,TRBV2,NA,TRBJ2-5
CASSPTSDNEQFF,TGTGCCAGCTCACCTACTAGTGACAATGAGCAGTTCTTC,NA,TRBV18,NA,TRBJ2-1
CASSVLQGAWNEKLFF,TGTGCCAGCAGTGTACTTCAGGGGGCGTGGAATGAAAAACTGTTTTTT,TRBD1,TRBV6-1,once,TRBJ1-4
CASTDRAANTEAFF,TGTGCCAGCACCGACAGGGCGGCCAACACTGAAGCTTTCTTT,TRBD1,TRBV2,NA,TRBJ1-1
CASTTLGPQLFF,TGTGCCAGCACTACCCTAGGCCCCCAGCTGTTTTTT,NA,TRBV9,NA,TRBJ2-2
CASSLAGPRNTEAFF,TGTGCCAGCAGCTTAGCGGGGCCCAGGAACACTGAAGCTTTCTTT,NA,TRBV7-9,NA,TRBJ1-1
CAIRSGLFSPLHF,TGTGCCATCAGGTCAGGGTTGTTTTCACCCCTCCACTTT,NA,TRBV10-3,NA,TRBJ1-6
CASSQAGQSLIMNTEAFF,TGCGCCAGCAGCCAAGCGGGACAGAGCCTCATCATGAACACTGAAGCTTTCTTT,TRBD1,TRBV4-1,NA,TRBJ1-1
CASSVLAGENEQYF,TGTGCCAGCTCCGTACTAGCGGGAGAAAACGAGCAGTACTTC,TRBD2,TRBV18,NA,TRBJ2-7
CASSIGTSGRYEQYF,TGTGCCAGCAGTATAGGGACTAGCGGGAGATACGAGCAGTACTTC,TRBD2,TRBV2,NA,TRBJ2-7
CASTDPRQSYEQYF,TGCGCCAGCACCGACCCCCGACAGTCCTACGAGCAGTACTTC,NA,TRBV5-1,NA,TRBJ2-7
CASSLTGAGNTIYF,TGTGCCAGCAGTCTGACAGGGGCTGGAAACACCATATATTTT,TRBD1,TRBV2,NA,TRBJ1-3
CASSSTLGLLEAFF,TGTGCCAGCAGCTCCACTCTAGGCCTCCTGGAAGCTTTCTTT,NA,TRBV28,NA,TRBJ1-1
CAISESLGMSHQPQHF,TGTGCCATCAGTGAGTCACTAGGGATGAGCCATCAGCCCCAGCATTTT,NA,TRBV10-3,NA,TRBJ1-5
CASSSGLRGTQYF,TGTGCCAGCAGCTCCGGATTGAGAGGGACCCAGTACTTC,NA,TRBV7-7,NA,TRBJ2-5
CASSPLGLPQHF,TGTGCCAGCAGTCCCTTGGGCCTCCCCCAGCATTTT,NA,TRBV12-3/TRBV12-4,NA,TRBJ1-5
CASSRGTGGTYEQYF,TGTGCCAGCAGCCGGGGGACAGGGGGCACCTACGAGCAGTACTTC,TRBD1,TRBV3-1/TRBV3-2,few,TRBJ2-7
CASSLLAGEETQYF,TGTGCCAGCAGCTTGCTAGCGGGAGAAGAGACCCAGTACTTC,TRBD2,TRBV7-9,NA,TRBJ2-5
CASKHNSGNTIYF,TGTGCCAGTAAACACAACTCTGGAAACACCATATATTTT,NA,TRBV28,NA,TRBJ1-3
CASSQERLARNTGELFF,TGTGCCAGCAGCCAAGAGAGACTAGCGAGAAACACCGGGGAGCTGTTTTTT,TRBD2,TRBV14,NA,TRBJ2-2
CASSFERGLSSYNSPLHF,TGTGCCAGCAGTTTTGAAAGGGGTTTAAGCTCCTATAATTCACCCCTCCACTTT,NA,TRBV28,NA,TRBJ1-6
CASSLDQGSNQPQHF,TGTGCCAGCAGCTTGGATCAGGGAAGCAATCAGCCCCAGCATTTT,NA,TRBV5-4,NA,TRBJ1-5
CASSYIAGGYEQYF,TGTGCCAGCAGCTACATAGCGGGAGGCTACGAGCAGTACTTC,TRBD2,TRBV7-8,NA,TRBJ2-7
CASSFSQGGYNEQFF,TGTGCCAGCAGTTTTAGCCAAGGAGGGTACAATGAGCAGTTCTTC,NA,TRBV6-4,NA,TRBJ2-1
CATSSETSGYNEQFF,TGTGCCACCAGCAGTGAAACTAGCGGGTACAATGAGCAGTTCTTC,TRBD2,TRBV15,NA,TRBJ2-1
CASSAMTRGTEAFF,TGTGCCAGCAGTGCTATGACTCGAGGGACTGAAGCTTTCTTT,NA,TRBV2,NA,TRBJ1-1
CASSLVENYGYTF,TGTGCCAGCTCGCTAGTTGAAAACTATGGCTACACCTTC,NA,TRBV18,NA,TRBJ1-2
CASSLGRGSNTEAFF,TGTGCCAGCAGCTTAGGGCGAGGGTCGAACACTGAAGCTTTCTTT,NA,TRBV7-8,NA,TRBJ1-1
CASRPGQGFRRANVLTF,TGTGCCAGTAGGCCGGGACAGGGCTTCCGTCGGGCCAACGTCCTGACTTTC,TRBD1,TRBV19,NA,TRBJ2-6